Given below is one T cell receptor beta chain in context. Its antigen is currently unknown. This sample stems from a study of cytomegalovirus exposure and HLA in healthy donors. Study-level results: As confirmed in vitro, three CMV-associated chains were specific for CMV antigens. The study had only CMV serostatus as immune exposure information. The authors considered a cluster of highly shared sequence variants likely to be a sequencing artifact. One variant, a missense change in DCLRE1C, was linked in a later analysis to TCR beta V- and J-gene trimming.

CDR1 and CDR2 from the germline V gene are MNHNS and SASEGT. The germline V and J ends were trimmed by 6 bases and 0 bases, with 11 bases remaining between them. This CDR3 region has 15 residues. PCR was performed using 60 Vbeta and 13 Jbeta primers. Profiled with immunoSEQ multiplex PCR; TCRdb holds only in-frame clones, not every one. The sample records roughly 200,000 clones, around 73% being singletons. The specimen sequenced was PBMCs. V and J are TRBV6-1 and TRBJ2-2, with no clear D. This receptor was taken from a woman aged 25 to 39 in good health and CMV-seronegative. CDR3 bases: TGTGCCAGCAGACAGCTCATCCCGAACACCGGGGAGCTGTTTTTT. This codes for CASRQLIPNTGELFF.